The 21 T cell receptor beta chains presented below share a single source sample, sequenced in a study of radiotherapy plus CTLA-4 blockade in lung cancer. Only in-frame clones appear in the TCRdb table, and some are missing; sequencing was by immunoSEQ multiplex PCR. The profile covers approximately 35,000 clones, with around 85% appearing a single time and 5.8% taken by the ten largest. Sequencing used peripheral blood, obtained from a patient treated with radiotherapy plus ipilimumab. The receptors were gathered from a human donor with non-small cell lung cancer who had stable disease on radiotherapy plus ipilimumab.

The chain employs TRBV4-3 and TRBJ2-7; tentatively, D is TRBD2 (6 bases). Germline V gives CDR1 LGHNA, CDR2 YSLEER. Trimming cost V 1 base and J 3 bases, with 10 bases left between them. The CDR3 has 14 amino acids. The CDR3 protein is CASSQGRGGYEQYF. CDR3 bases: TGCGCCAGCAGCCAAGGACGGGGAGGCTACGAGCAGTACTTC.

This sequence joins TRBV15 and TRBJ2-5; 10 bases line up with TRBD2. The DNA end is more similar to TRBJ2-7, so the J call may be wrong. This CDR3 contains 15 residues. Per germline, CDR1 LNHNV and CDR2 YYDKDF (reference sequence). The CDR3 nucleotides read TGTGCCACCAGCAGAGACCCTAGCGGGAGCTACGAGCAGTACTTC. Translating gives CATSRDPSGSYEQYF.

The chain uses TRBV10-2 and TRBJ2-3; 9 bases align to TRBD2. The CDR3 consists of 16 residues. Trimming cost V 6 bases and J 4 bases; bases outside gene matches: 11. CDR1 and CDR2 (germline): WSHSY, SAAADI. CDR3 in amino acids: CASRVLRREGADTQYF. The CDR3 DNA sequence: TGCGCCAGCAGGGTGCTTCGGCGGGAGGGCGCAGATACGCAGTATTTT.

The chain employs TRBV6-6 and TRBJ2-3; D remains ambiguous. Deletions cut 2 bases from V and 3 bases from J, with 9 bases between. This CDR3 spans 14 amino acids. The germline V gene has CDR1 MNHNY and CDR2 SVGAGI (reference sequence). CDR3 loop: CASSYGQPTDTQYF. The CDR3 DNA is TGTGCCAGCAGTTACGGGCAGCCGACAGATACGCAGTATTTT.

The J gene is TRBJ1-1, the V gene TRBV6-5; tentatively, D is TRBD1 (6 bases). The germline V gene has CDR1 MNHEY and CDR2 SVGAGI. Trimming took 6 bases from V and 3 from J, leaving 14 bases between them. This CDR3 has 14 residues. In nucleotides, the CDR3 is TGTGCCAGCAGGACGGGCAGGGGAGACACTGAAGCTTTCTTT. Amino acids: CASRTGRGDTEAFF.

The CDR3 nucleotides read TGTGCCAGCAGCCAAGATAAGGGACTAGCGAACTCCTACGAGCAGTACTTC. This codes for CASSQDKGLANSYEQYF. The chain employs TRBV4-2 and TRBJ2-7; 10 bases line up with TRBD2. V lost 0 bases, J lost 0 bases, and 5 bases stayed unmatched. There are 17 residues in the CDR3. The germline V gene has CDR1 LGHNA and CDR2 YNFKEQ.

A note on this clone: The sample contains more than one DNA sequence encoding this CDR3. The V gene is TRBV29-1, the J gene TRBJ2-7; TRBD2 matches 11 bases. The CDR3 totals 14 residues. CDR1 and CDR2 (germline): SQVTM, ANQGSEA. V shed 1 base and J 3 bases; nucleotides not matched to a gene: 2. The CDR3 protein is CSVEGLAGSYEQYF. The DNA of the CDR3 is TGCAGCGTTGAAGGACTAGCGGGAAGCTACGAGCAGTACTTC.

J is TRBJ1-5 and V is TRBV19, with TRBD1 matching over 10 bases. V lost 4 bases, J lost 0 bases, and 6 bases stayed unmatched. Germline V gene lookup returns CDR1 LNHDA and CDR2 SQIVND (reference sequence). This CDR3 has 17 amino acids. In DNA, the CDR3 is TGTGCCAGTAGTACGGGACAGGGGCGATATAGCAATCAGCCCCAGCATTTT. Translating gives CASSTGQGRYSNQPQHF.

This clone has a single count. The chain has TRBV10-3 and TRBJ2-5; D perhaps matches TRBD2 (6 bases). Trimming cost V 0 bases and J 5 bases, with 16 bases left between them. Germline V gene sequence: CDR1 ENHRY, CDR2 SYGVKD. The CDR3 totals 16 residues. CDR3 region: CAISESLAGRRETQYF. DNA of the CDR3: TGTGCCATCAGTGAGTCTCTCGCGGGGCGGCGGGAGACCCAGTACTTC.

V is TRBV7-2 and J is TRBJ2-1; possible D gene TRBD2, 5 bases. V shed 5 bases and J shed 13 bases, with 18 bases lying between them. Per germline, CDR1 SGHTA and CDR2 FQGNSA. The CDR3 is 13 residues long. The CDR3 bases are TGTGCCAGCAGCCCCGACCCCCTAGCAGAACAGTTCTTC. Its protein product is CASSPDPLAEQFF.

The genes are TRBV5-6 and TRBJ2-4; 10 bases fit TRBD1. V lost 0 bases, J lost 1 base, and 1 base stayed unmatched. This CDR3 is built from 16 residues. Germline V lookup: CDR1 SGHDT, CDR2 YYEEEE. The CDR3 loop is CASSLVGQGAKNIQYF. As DNA, the CDR3 is TGTGCCAGCAGCTTGGTGGGACAGGGGGCCAAAAACATTCAGTACTTC. The full variable domain, rest sourced from reference TRBV5-6 and TRBJ2-4, is DAGVTQSPTHLIKTRGQQVTLRCSPKSGHDTVSWYQQALGQGPQFIFQYYEEEERQRGNFPDRFSGHQFPNYSSELNVNALLLGDSALYLCASSLVGQGAKNIQYFGAGTRLSVL.

V gene TRBV19 combines with J gene TRBJ1-1, with a weak D call TRBD1 (6 bases). Germline V gene data show CDR1 as LNHDA and CDR2 as SQIVND (reference sequence). CDR3 length: 17 residues. Trimming removed 5 bases at V and 0 bases at J, with 19 bases between. CDR3 sequence: CASSFLTGLDLNTEAFF. CDR3 DNA: TGTGCCAGTAGTTTCCTTACAGGGCTGGATCTGAACACTGAAGCTTTCTTT.

This clone was seen a few times. The chain carries TRBV2 and TRBJ2-1; 16 nucleotides agree with TRBD2. From germline, CDR1 is SNHLY and CDR2 FYNNEI. The CDR3 totals 19 residues. V dropped 6 bases and J dropped 13; count of bases not matched to a gene: 21. The CDR3 bases are TGTGCCAGCAGCGAACCTTTATCCGCGGGACTAGCGGGGGGGGGTGGACAGTTCTTC. It codes for CASSEPLSAGLAGGGGQFF. Variable domain in full (rest from reference TRBV2 and TRBJ2-1): EPEVTQTPSHQVTQMGQEVILRCVPISNHLYFYWYRQILGQKVEFLVSFYNNEISEKSEIFDDQFSVERPDGSNFTLKIRSTKLEDSAMYFCASSEPLSAGLAGGGGQFFGPGTRLTVL.

The rearrangement links TRBV10-3 to TRBJ2-5, with 8 bases identical to TRBD1. The CDR3 consists of 12 residues. The V and J ends lost 6 bases and 3 bases, in that order; junction bases with no gene match: 0. In germline, CDR1 is ENHRY, CDR2 SYGVKD. The CDR3 nucleotides are TGTGCCATCAGGGACAGGGAAGAGACCCAGTACTTC. As protein: CAIRDREETQYF.

The chain is built from TRBV28 and TRBJ2-1; no definite D call. CDR3 length equals 15 residues. CDR1 MDHEN and CDR2 SYDVKM come from the germline V gene. Deletions cut 6 bases from V and 2 bases from J, with 14 bases between. The CDR3: CASRRNGLAYNEQFF. The CDR3 DNA reads TGTGCCAGCAGGCGAAACGGTCTGGCCTACAATGAGCAGTTCTTC.

This clone was detected only a few times. The chain carries TRBV10-1 and TRBJ2-2, with 8 positions matching TRBD2. The CDR3 consists of 15 residues. With 3 bases clipped from V and 8 bases from J, the junction kept 8 bases outside the gene matches. In germline, CDR1 is WNHNN, CDR2 SYGVQD (reference sequence). In nucleotides, the CDR3 is TGCGCCAGCAGTGAATGGGCGGGAGGTTCGGGGGAGCTGTTTTTT. Protein product: CASSEWAGGSGELFF.

The rearrangement joins TRBV11-2 to TRBJ2-1; 11 bases fit TRBD2. Germline lookup yields CDR1 SGHAT and CDR2 FQNNGV. The CDR3 runs to 16 residues. After removal of 6 bases from V and 7 bases from J, the junction contained 11 bases not matched to a gene. CDR3 coding DNA: TGTGCCAGCAGTCCAACTAGCGGGAGTTCTTGGAATGAGCAGTTCTTC. Translating it yields CASSPTSGSSWNEQFF.

The rearrangement links TRBV2 to TRBJ2-5; 8 positions agree with TRBD1. From germline, CDR1 is SNHLY and CDR2 FYNNEI. J gave up 4 bases and V 5 bases, and 9 bases lay outside the gene matches. The CDR3 length is 15 residues. CDR3 amino acids: CASSPTGVIRETQYF. The DNA of the CDR3 is TGTGCCAGCAGTCCGACAGGGGTTATTCGAGAGACCCAGTACTTC.

The chain employs TRBV5-1 and TRBJ2-1; possible D gene TRBD2, 7 bases. Germline V gene sequence: CDR1 SGHRS, CDR2 YFSETQ. There are 13 residues in the CDR3. V lost 3 bases to trimming and J lost 6 bases, with 10 bases between them. The CDR3 reads CASSWGGSNEQFF. CDR3 DNA sequence: TGCGCCAGCAGCTGGGGGGGCTCCAATGAGCAGTTCTTC.

This clone has just one count. The chain recombines TRBV19 with TRBJ1-5; D call uncertain. The CDR3 consists of 13 residues. Germline V gene data show CDR1 as LNHDA and CDR2 as SQIVND (reference sequence). V was trimmed by 10 bases and J by 4 bases, leaving 14 bases between them. CDR3 region: CATSRGGNQPQHF. CDR3 bases: TGTGCCACCAGTCGTGGAGGGAATCAGCCCCAGCATTTT.

The chain recombines TRBV6-6 with TRBJ1-3, with a possible D match to TRBD1 (5 bases). CDR1 MNHNY and CDR2 SVGAGI come from the germline V gene (reference sequence). The CDR3 contains 15 residues. The V end was cut by 5 bases, the J end by 0 bases, with 11 bases between. CDR3 protein: CASSDRPISGNTIYF. CDR3 in DNA: TGTGCCAGCAGTGACAGACCGATCTCTGGAAACACCATATATTTT.